The rows below give T cell receptor beta chains drawn from one sample of a study of T-cell reconstitution after alpha-beta-depleted transplantation in children. TCRdb processed the PCR reads anew with MiXCR; each CDR3 protein has one entry. The sample lists about 500,000 distinct CDR3 sequences; 32% were seen once. The specimen comprised PBMCs from the stem cell graft donor, sampled from the stem cell graft. These receptors were collected from a human donor who donated a stem cell graft to a child with aplastic anemia. Each CDR3 is given without its conserved first and last residue. A D gene is named only where the DNA matches it firmly.

D: TRBD1; J: TRBJ2-7; V: TRBV4-2; CDR3: ASSHAGQVYEQY
D: NA; J: TRBJ2-1; V: TRBV7-2; CDR3: ASSGVGTYNEQF
D: NA; J: TRBJ2-3; V: TRBV12-3/TRBV12-4; CDR3: ASSLVLRGLITTDTQY
D: NA; J: TRBJ1-2; V: TRBV10-3; CDR3: AIKVGDIYGYT
D: NA; J: TRBJ2-5; V: TRBV18; CDR3: ASSGGRQETQY
D: NA; J: TRBJ2-2; V: TRBV12-3/TRBV12-4; CDR3: ASRPGAGLPNTGELF
D: NA; J: TRBJ1-5; V: TRBV6-1; CDR3: ASSESRAQPQH
D: TRBD2; J: TRBJ2-1; V: TRBV7-2; CDR3: ASSSGLAGGFEQF
D: TRBD1; J: TRBJ2-5; V: TRBV27; CDR3: ASSFFGQGGQETQY
D: TRBD2; J: TRBJ2-7; V: TRBV6-5; CDR3: ASSNGLASYEQY
D: NA; J: TRBJ1-2; V: TRBV29-1; CDR3: SVGDTGDGYT
D: NA; J: TRBJ1-4; V: TRBV6-5; CDR3: ASKWGKRRATNEKLF
D: NA; J: TRBJ1-5; V: TRBV27; CDR3: ASSPRFNQPQH
D: NA; J: TRBJ1-2; V: TRBV12-3/TRBV12-4; CDR3: ASSLTHNYGYT
D: TRBD2; J: TRBJ2-3; V: TRBV6-2/TRBV6-3; CDR3: ASRYRGSGRTDTQY
D: TRBD1; J: TRBJ1-5; V: TRBV5-1; CDR3: ASSGGTQGDQPQH
D: NA; J: TRBJ2-1; V: TRBV15; CDR3: ATSGSRDEQF
D: TRBD1; J: TRBJ1-2; V: TRBV27; CDR3: ASSPGGAVGGYT
D: TRBD1; J: TRBJ1-1; V: TRBV12-3/TRBV12-4; CDR3: ASRTGNEAF
D: NA; J: TRBJ2-3; V: TRBV7-2; CDR3: ASTGRPADTQY
D: NA; J: TRBJ1-1; V: TRBV6-5; CDR3: ASSYRRDMNTEAF
D: NA; J: TRBJ2-2; V: TRBV7-8; CDR3: ASSLLVGPVGELF
D: NA; J: TRBJ1-1; V: TRBV7-2; CDR3: ASSLDGGKTF
D: TRBD2; J: TRBJ2-1; V: TRBV25-1; CDR3: ASSEGTSGVNEQF
D: TRBD2; J: TRBJ2-3; V: TRBV18; CDR3: ASSPRTSGITDTQY
D: NA; J: TRBJ2-1; V: TRBV29-1; CDR3: SVEDKETDEQF
D: NA; J: TRBJ1-6; V: TRBV6-5; CDR3: ASSYLDSGDSPLH
D: NA; J: TRBJ1-6; V: TRBV6-1; CDR3: ASSEAGANSPLH
D: NA; J: TRBJ1-1; V: TRBV4-1; CDR3: ASSQDGTWAF
D: NA; J: TRBJ2-1; V: TRBV7-2; CDR3: ASSFSGGNEQF
D: NA; J: TRBJ1-2; V: TRBV7-2; CDR3: ASSSKGHYGYT
D: NA; J: TRBJ2-1; V: TRBV27; CDR3: ASSLGRLVGDEQF
D: NA; J: TRBJ2-6; V: TRBV6-2/TRBV6-3; CDR3: ASSGRRDSGANVLT
D: TRBD1; J: TRBJ1-2; V: TRBV20-1; CDR3: SARGTEDYGYT
D: NA; J: TRBJ2-1; V: TRBV5-1; CDR3: ASSLVDQRNEQF
D: NA; J: TRBJ2-5; V: TRBV7-8; CDR3: ASSLGTFQETQY
D: TRBD2; J: TRBJ2-1; V: TRBV29-1; CDR3: SVEGLAGGRYEQF
D: NA; J: TRBJ2-5; V: TRBV10-3; CDR3: AISEVGTKGQETQY